This T cell receptor beta chain was sequenced during a study of cytomegalovirus exposure and HLA in healthy donors. Germline V gives CDR1 LNHNV, CDR2 YYDKDF (reference sequence). Trimming shortened V by 4 bases and J by 4 bases, and 14 bases separated the two germline ends. The CDR3 runs to 15 residues. PCR amplification relied on 60 Vbeta primers (plus 13 Jbeta primers). The method was immunoSEQ multiplex PCR; TCRdb's version includes in-frame clones alone and lacks a portion of them. The top ten hold about 0.8% of the sample, which has about 110,000 clones, 60% to 80% seen once. The V and J genes are TRBV15 and TRBJ1-5; no firm D call. The sample taken for sequencing was PBMCs. This TCR was recovered from a boy between 10 and 17 years old in good health and CMV-seronegative. The CDR3 spells CATSIVGRPNQPQHF. As DNA, the CDR3 is TGTGCCACCAGCATCGTGGGCAGGCCTAATCAGCCCCAGCATTTT. The full variable domain, in which reference TRBV15 and TRBJ1-5 provide the parts outside the CDR3, is DAMVIQNPRYQVTQFGKPVTLSCSQTLNHNVMYWYQQKSSQAPKLLFHYYDKDFNNEADTPDNFQSRRPNTSFCFLDIRSPGLGDTAMYLCATSIVGRPNQPQHFGDGTRLSIL.